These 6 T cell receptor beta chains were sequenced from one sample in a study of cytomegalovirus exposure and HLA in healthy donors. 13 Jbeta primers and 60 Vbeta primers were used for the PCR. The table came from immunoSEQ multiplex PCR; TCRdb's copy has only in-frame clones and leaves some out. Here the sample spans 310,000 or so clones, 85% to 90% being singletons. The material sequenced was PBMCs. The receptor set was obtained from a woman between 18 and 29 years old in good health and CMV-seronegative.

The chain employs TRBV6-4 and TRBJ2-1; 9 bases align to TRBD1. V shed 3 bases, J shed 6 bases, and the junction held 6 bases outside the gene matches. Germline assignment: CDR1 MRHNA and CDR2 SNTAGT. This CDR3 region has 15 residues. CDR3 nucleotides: TGTGCCAGCAGTGAACAACAGGGGGCCGGCAATGAGCAGTTCTTC. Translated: CASSEQQGAGNEQFF.

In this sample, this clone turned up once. The CDR3 DNA reads as TGCGCCAGCAACAAACTGGGTGCGGGCACAGATACGCAGTATTTT. Its protein is CASNKLGAGTDTQYF. V usage is TRBV4-1 and J usage is TRBJ2-3; D gene ambiguous. V was cut by 7 bases and J by 1 base, with 15 bases left in between. The CDR3 sequence is 15 residues long. Looked up from germline, CDR1 is MGHRA and CDR2 is YSYEKL.

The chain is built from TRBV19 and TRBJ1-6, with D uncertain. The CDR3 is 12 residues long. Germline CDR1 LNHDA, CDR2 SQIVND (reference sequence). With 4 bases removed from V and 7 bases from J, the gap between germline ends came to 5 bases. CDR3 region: CASSTRNSPLHF. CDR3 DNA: TGTGCCAGTAGTACGAGAAATTCACCCCTCCACTTT. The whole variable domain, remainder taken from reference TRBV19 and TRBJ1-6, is DGGITQSPKYLFRKEGQNVTLSCEQNLNHDAMYWYRQDPGQGLRLIYYSQIVNDFQKGDIAEGYSVSREKKESFPLTVTSAQKNPTAFYLCASSTRNSPLHFGNGTRLTVT.

The CDR3 loop reads CASSRELAASYEQYF. The CDR3, as DNA: TGTGCCAGCAGCCGGGAACTAGCGGCTTCCTACGAGCAGTACTTC. The rearrangement joins TRBV7-2 to TRBJ2-7; 8 nucleotides line up with TRBD2. The CDR3 spans 15 residues. V lost 5 bases and J lost 1; bases outside the gene matches: 7. Germline V CDR1 and CDR2: SGHTA, FQGNSA.

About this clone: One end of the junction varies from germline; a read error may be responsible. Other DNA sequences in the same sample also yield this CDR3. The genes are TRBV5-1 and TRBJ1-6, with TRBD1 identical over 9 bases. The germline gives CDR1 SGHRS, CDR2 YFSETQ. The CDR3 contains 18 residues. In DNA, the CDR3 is TGCGCCAGCAGCTTGGTGGACAGGGGAGGTTCCTATAATTCCCCCCTCCACTTT. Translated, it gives CASSLVDRGGSYNSPLHF.

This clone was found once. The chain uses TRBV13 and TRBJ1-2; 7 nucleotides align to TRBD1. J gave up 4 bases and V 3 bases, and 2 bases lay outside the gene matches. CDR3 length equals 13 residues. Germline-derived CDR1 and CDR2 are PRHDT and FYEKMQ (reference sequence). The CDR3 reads CASSLRTGYGYTF. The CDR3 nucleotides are TGTGCCAGCAGCTTGCGGACAGGCTATGGCTACACCTTC. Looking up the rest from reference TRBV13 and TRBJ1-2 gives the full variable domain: AAGVIQSPRHLIKEKRETATLKCYPIPRHDTVYWYQQGPGQDPQFLISFYEKMQSDKGSIPDRFSAQQFSDYHSELNMSSLELGDSALYFCASSLRTGYGYTFGSGTRLTVV.